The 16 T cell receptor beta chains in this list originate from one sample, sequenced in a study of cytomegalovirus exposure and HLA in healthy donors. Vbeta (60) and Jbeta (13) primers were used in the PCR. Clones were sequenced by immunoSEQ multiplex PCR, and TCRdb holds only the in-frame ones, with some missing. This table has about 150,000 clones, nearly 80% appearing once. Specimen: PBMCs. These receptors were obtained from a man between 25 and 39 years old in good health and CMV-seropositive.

DNA for the CDR3: TGTGCCAGCAGTTCATACAGTGCAAGCACAGATACGCAGTATTTT. It encodes CASSSYSASTDTQYF. The genes are TRBV28 and TRBJ2-3, with D unclear. Germline V gene sequence: CDR1 MDHEN, CDR2 SYDVKM. CDR3 size: 15 residues. Trimming pared 4 bases from V and 0 bases from J, leaving 11 bases between.

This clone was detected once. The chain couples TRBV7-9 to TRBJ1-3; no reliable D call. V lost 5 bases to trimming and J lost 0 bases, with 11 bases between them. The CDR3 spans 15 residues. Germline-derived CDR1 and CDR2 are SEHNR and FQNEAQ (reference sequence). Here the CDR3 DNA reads TGTGCCAGCAGCCTACAGTCCTTCTCTGGAAACACCATATATTTT. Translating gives CASSLQSFSGNTIYF.

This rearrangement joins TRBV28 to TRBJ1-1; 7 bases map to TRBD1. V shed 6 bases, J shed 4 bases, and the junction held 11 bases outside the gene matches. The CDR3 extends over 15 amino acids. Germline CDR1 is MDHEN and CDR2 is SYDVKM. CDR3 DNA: TGTGCCAGCAGCGGATCGACAGGGTGGTCCACTGAAGCTTTCTTT. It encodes CASSGSTGWSTEAFF.

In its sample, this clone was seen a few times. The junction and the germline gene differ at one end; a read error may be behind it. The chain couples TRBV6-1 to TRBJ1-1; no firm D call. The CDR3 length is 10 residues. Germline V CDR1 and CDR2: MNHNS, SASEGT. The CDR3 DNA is TGTGCCAGCAGTGAACGGGATCTACTCTTT. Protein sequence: CASSERDLLF.

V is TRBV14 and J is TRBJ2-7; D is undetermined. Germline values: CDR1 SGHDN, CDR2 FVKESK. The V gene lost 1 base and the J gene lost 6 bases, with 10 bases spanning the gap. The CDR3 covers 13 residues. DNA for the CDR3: TGTGCCAGCAGCCAAGTCCGGGTAGGCGAGCAGTACTTC. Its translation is CASSQVRVGEQYF.

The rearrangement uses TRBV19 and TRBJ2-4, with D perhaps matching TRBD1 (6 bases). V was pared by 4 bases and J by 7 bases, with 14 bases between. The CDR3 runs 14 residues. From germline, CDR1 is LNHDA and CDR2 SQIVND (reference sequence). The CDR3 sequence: CASSTGQLANIQYF. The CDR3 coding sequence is TGTGCCAGTAGTACCGGACAGTTGGCGAACATTCAGTACTTC.

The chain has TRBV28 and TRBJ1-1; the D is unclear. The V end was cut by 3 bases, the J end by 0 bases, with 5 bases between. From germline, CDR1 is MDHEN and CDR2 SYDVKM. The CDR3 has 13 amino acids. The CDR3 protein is CASSFSLNTEAFF. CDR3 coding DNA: TGTGCCAGCAGTTTCTCTCTGAACACTGAAGCTTTCTTT.

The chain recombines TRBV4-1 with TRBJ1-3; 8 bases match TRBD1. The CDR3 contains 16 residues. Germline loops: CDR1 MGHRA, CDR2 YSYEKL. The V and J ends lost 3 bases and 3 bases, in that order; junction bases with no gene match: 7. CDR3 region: CASSHRGQGGGNTIYF. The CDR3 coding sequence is TGCGCCAGCAGCCACCGAGGACAGGGAGGTGGAAACACCATATATTTT.

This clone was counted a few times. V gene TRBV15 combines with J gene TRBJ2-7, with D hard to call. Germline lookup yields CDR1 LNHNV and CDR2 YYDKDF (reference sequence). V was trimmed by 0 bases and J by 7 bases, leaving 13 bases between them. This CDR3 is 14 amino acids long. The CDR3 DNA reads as TGTGCCACCAGCAGAGATTTACTGGTTAAGGAGCAGTACTTC. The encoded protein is CATSRDLLVKEQYF.

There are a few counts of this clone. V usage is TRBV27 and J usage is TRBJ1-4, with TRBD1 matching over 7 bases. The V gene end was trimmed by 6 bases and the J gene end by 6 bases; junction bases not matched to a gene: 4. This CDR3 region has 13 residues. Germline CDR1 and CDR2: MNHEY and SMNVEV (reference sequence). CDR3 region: CASRGQEDEKLFF. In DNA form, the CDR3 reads TGTGCCAGCAGAGGACAGGAGGATGAAAAACTGTTTTTT.

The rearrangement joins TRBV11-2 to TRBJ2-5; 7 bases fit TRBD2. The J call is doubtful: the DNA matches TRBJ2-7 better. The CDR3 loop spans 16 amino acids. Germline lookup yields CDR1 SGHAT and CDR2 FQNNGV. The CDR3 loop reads CASSINLAESSYEQYF. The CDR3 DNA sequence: TGTGCCAGCAGCATCAACCTAGCGGAAAGCTCCTACGAGCAGTACTTC.

In DNA form, the CDR3 reads TGCGCCAGCAGCGCGGGGACTAGCGGGGCCAATGAGCAGTTCTTC. Its translation: CASSAGTSGANEQFF. This chain connects TRBV5-1 to TRBJ2-1, with 13 bases lining up with TRBD2. J lost 6 bases, V lost 4 bases, and 4 bases had no gene match. CDR1 is SGHRS, CDR2 YFSETQ, per germline. The CDR3 covers 15 residues.

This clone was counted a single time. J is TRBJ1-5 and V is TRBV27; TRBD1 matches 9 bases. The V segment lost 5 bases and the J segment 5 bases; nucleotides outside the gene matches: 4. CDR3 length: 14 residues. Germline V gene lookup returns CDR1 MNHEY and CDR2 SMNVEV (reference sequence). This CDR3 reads CASSPDRGDQPQHF. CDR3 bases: TGTGCCAGCAGTCCCGACAGGGGGGATCAGCCCCAGCATTTT.

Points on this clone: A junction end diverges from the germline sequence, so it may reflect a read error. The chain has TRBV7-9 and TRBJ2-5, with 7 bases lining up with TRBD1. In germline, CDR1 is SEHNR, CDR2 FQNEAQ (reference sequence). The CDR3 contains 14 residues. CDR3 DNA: TGTTCCAGCAGCCAGACAGGGATCCAAGAGACCCAGTACTTC. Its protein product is CSSSQTGIQETQYF.

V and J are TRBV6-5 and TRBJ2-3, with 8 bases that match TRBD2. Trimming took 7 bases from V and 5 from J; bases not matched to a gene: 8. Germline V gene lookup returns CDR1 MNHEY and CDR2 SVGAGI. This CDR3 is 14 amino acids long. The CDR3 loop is CASTPGLARDTQYF. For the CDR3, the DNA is TGTGCCAGCACCCCCGGACTAGCTCGAGATACGCAGTATTTT.

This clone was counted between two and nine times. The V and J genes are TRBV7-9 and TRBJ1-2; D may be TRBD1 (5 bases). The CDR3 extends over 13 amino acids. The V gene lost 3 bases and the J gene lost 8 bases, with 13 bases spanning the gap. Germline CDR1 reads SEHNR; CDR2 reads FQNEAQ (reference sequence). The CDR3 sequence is CASSFSGGQGYTF. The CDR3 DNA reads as TGTGCCAGCAGCTTTTCGGGGGGTCAAGGCTACACCTTC.